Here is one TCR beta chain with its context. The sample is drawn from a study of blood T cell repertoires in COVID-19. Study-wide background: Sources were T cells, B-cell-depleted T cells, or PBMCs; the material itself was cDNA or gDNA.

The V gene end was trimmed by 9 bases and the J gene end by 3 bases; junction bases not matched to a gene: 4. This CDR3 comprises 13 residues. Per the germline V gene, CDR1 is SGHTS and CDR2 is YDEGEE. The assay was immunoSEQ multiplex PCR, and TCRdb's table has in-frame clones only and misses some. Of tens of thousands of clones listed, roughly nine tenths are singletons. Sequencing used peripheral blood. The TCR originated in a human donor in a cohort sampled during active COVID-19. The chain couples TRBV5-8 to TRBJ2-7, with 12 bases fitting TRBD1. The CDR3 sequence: CAMGDRGLYEQYF. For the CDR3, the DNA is TGTGCCATGGGGGACAGGGGGCTCTACGAGCAGTACTTC.